The rows below give T cell receptor beta chains drawn from one sample of a study of cytotoxic CD8 clonotypes in ibrutinib-treated CLL. Clones were read by immunoSEQ multiplex PCR, and TCRdb kept only the in-frame ones, dropping some. The table lists tens of thousands of clones, around 60% of them singletons. Here the sequenced sample was PBMCs, taken after 12 months of ibrutinib treatment. The receptors here all came from a human donor with chronic lymphocytic leukemia. The CDR3 runs from the conserved cysteine through the conserved F or W. D genes are given only for firm matches. A clone size is listed for some rows: how often the clone was seen (once, few, many), or a class if it is expanded.

v_gene: TRBV5-1; d_gene: -; abundance: few; j_gene: TRBJ2-1; CDR3aa: CASSDAKRGEGEFF; CDR3nt: TGCGCCAGCAGCGACGCAAAAAGAGGAGAAGGGGAGTTCTTC
v_gene: TRBV19; d_gene: -; abundance: -; j_gene: TRBJ1-1; CDR3aa: CASSIKGGSEAFF; CDR3nt: TGTGCCAGTAGTATAAAAGGGGGGAGTGAAGCTTTCTTT
v_gene: TRBV5-1; d_gene: -; abundance: -; j_gene: TRBJ2-5; CDR3aa: CASSRYGDTVETQYF; CDR3nt: TGCGCCAGCAGCCGATACGGGGACACTGTAGAGACCCAGTACTTC
v_gene: TRBV21-1; d_gene: -; abundance: many; j_gene: TRBJ1-2; CDR3aa: CASSKALKVLEEQGEDYGYTF; CDR3nt: TGTGCCAGCAGCAAAGCGCTTAAGGTTTTGGAGGAACAGGGGGAAGACTATGGCTACACCTTC
v_gene: TRBV7-9; d_gene: -; abundance: once; j_gene: TRBJ2-1; CDR3aa: CASSLEGTHNEQFF; CDR3nt: TGTGCCAGCAGCTTAGAGGGGACCCACAATGAGCAGTTCTTC
v_gene: TRBV6-1; d_gene: -; abundance: -; j_gene: TRBJ2-7; CDR3aa: CASRGRGYEQYF; CDR3nt: TGTGCCAGCAGGGGCAGAGGGTACGAGCAGTACTTC
v_gene: TRBV18; d_gene: -; abundance: few; j_gene: TRBJ1-2; CDR3aa: CASSPGGRRDYGYTF; CDR3nt: TGTGCCAGCTCACCGGGGGGACGGAGAGACTATGGCTACACCTTC
v_gene: TRBV5-6; d_gene: -; abundance: few; j_gene: TRBJ2-7; CDR3aa: CASSLPARAHEQYF; CDR3nt: TGTGCCAGCAGCTTGCCGGCGCGGGCCCACGAGCAGTACTTC
v_gene: TRBV30; d_gene: -; abundance: -; j_gene: TRBJ1-3; CDR3aa: CAWSHVGNTIYF; CDR3nt: TGTGCCTGGTCCCACGTGGGAAACACCATATATTTT
v_gene: TRBV7-6; d_gene: -; abundance: -; j_gene: TRBJ2-6; CDR3aa: CASSLVPSGVEGSGANVLTF; CDR3nt: TGTGCCAGCAGCTTAGTTCCCTCAGGGGTCGAGGGGTCTGGGGCCAACGTCCTGACTTTC
v_gene: TRBV7-9; d_gene: -; abundance: -; j_gene: TRBJ1-4; CDR3aa: CASSFGHSVNEKLFF; CDR3nt: TGTGCCAGCAGCTTTGGACACAGCGTTAATGAAAAACTGTTTTTT
v_gene: TRBV2; d_gene: TRBD1; abundance: -; j_gene: TRBJ1-4; CDR3aa: CASEYRGEKLFF; CDR3nt: TGTGCCAGCGAATACAGGGGTGAAAAACTGTTTTTT
v_gene: TRBV6-6; d_gene: -; abundance: -; j_gene: TRBJ1-5; CDR3aa: CASSYRVSWVHQPQHF; CDR3nt: TGTGCCAGCAGTTATAGGGTCAGTTGGGTCCATCAGCCCCAGCATTTT
v_gene: TRBV4-1; d_gene: TRBD1; abundance: -; j_gene: TRBJ2-2; CDR3aa: CASSQEGTGVSGELFF; CDR3nt: TGCGCCAGCAGCCAAGAAGGGACAGGGGTCTCCGGGGAGCTGTTTTTT
v_gene: TRBV6-6; d_gene: TRBD2; abundance: -; j_gene: TRBJ2-7; CDR3aa: CASSTQRASGTYEQYF; CDR3nt: TGTGCCAGCTCTACTCAGCGGGCTAGCGGGACCTACGAGCAGTACTTC
v_gene: TRBV4-1; d_gene: TRBD1; abundance: -; j_gene: TRBJ2-7; CDR3aa: CASSREITGGVSYEQYF; CDR3nt: TGCGCCAGCAGCCGAGAGATAACAGGGGGTGTTTCCTACGAGCAGTACTTC
v_gene: TRBV5-1; d_gene: -; abundance: few; j_gene: TRBJ2-3; CDR3aa: CASSFAGDRTDTQYF; CDR3nt: TGCGCCAGCAGCTTCGCAGGGGACCGCACAGATACGCAGTATTTT
v_gene: TRBV12-5; d_gene: -; abundance: -; j_gene: TRBJ1-3; CDR3aa: CASGLPLQGPASGNTIYF; CDR3nt: TGTGCTAGTGGTTTGCCTCTACAGGGACCAGCCTCTGGAAACACCATATATTTT
v_gene: TRBV28; d_gene: -; abundance: -; j_gene: TRBJ1-5; CDR3aa: CASSEDSPGNQPQHF; CDR3nt: TGTGCCAGCAGTGAGGACAGCCCGGGTAATCAGCCCCAGCATTTT
v_gene: TRBV10-1; d_gene: TRBD1; abundance: -; j_gene: TRBJ2-1; CDR3aa: CASSAGTGRNEQFF; CDR3nt: TGCGCCAGCAGTGCCGGGACAGGGAGGAATGAGCAGTTCTTC
v_gene: TRBV9; d_gene: -; abundance: few; j_gene: TRBJ2-7; CDR3aa: CASSVGGGGSIYEQYF; CDR3nt: TGTGCCAGCAGCGTAGGAGGGGGCGGGAGTATCTACGAGCAGTACTTC
v_gene: TRBV19; d_gene: -; abundance: -; j_gene: TRBJ2-1; CDR3aa: CASSGGTVVPPNEQFF; CDR3nt: TGTGCCAGTAGTGGGGGGACAGTAGTCCCCCCCAATGAGCAGTTCTTC
v_gene: TRBV5-6; d_gene: -; abundance: -; j_gene: TRBJ1-1; CDR3aa: CASSLAWGFGAFF; CDR3nt: TGTGCCAGCAGCTTGGCTTGGGGGTTCGGAGCTTTCTTT
v_gene: TRBV6-5; d_gene: -; abundance: few; j_gene: TRBJ2-2; CDR3aa: CASGRRLGGELFF; CDR3nt: TGTGCCAGCGGGAGGCGCCTTGGCGGGGAGCTGTTTTTT
v_gene: TRBV6-5; d_gene: -; abundance: few; j_gene: TRBJ2-2; CDR3aa: CASSYRISGELFF; CDR3nt: TGTGCCAGCAGTTACCGCATATCCGGGGAGCTGTTTTTT
v_gene: TRBV28; d_gene: TRBD1; abundance: -; j_gene: TRBJ1-1; CDR3aa: CASNGLTGLNTEAFF; CDR3nt: TGTGCCAGCAATGGCCTGACAGGGCTGAACACTGAAGCTTTCTTT
v_gene: TRBV28; d_gene: -; abundance: -; j_gene: TRBJ1-3; CDR3aa: CASRGGQALSGNTIYF; CDR3nt: TGTGCCAGCAGGGGGGGGCAGGCCCTCTCTGGAAACACCATATATTTT
v_gene: TRBV28; d_gene: -; abundance: -; j_gene: TRBJ2-7; CDR3aa: CASSGGAGSYEQYF; CDR3nt: TGTGCCAGCAGCGGAGGGGCAGGGTCCTACGAGCAGTACTTC
v_gene: TRBV6-5; d_gene: -; abundance: -; j_gene: TRBJ2-5; CDR3aa: CASSYSGETQYF; CDR3nt: TGTGCCAGCAGTTACTCCGGGGAGACCCAGTACTTC
v_gene: TRBV7-9; d_gene: -; abundance: few; j_gene: TRBJ2-1; CDR3aa: CASSPVTYLEQFF; CDR3nt: TGTGCCAGCAGCCCGGTGACGTATTTAGAGCAGTTCTTC
v_gene: TRBV2; d_gene: -; abundance: -; j_gene: TRBJ1-4; CDR3aa: CASSFPQGMNEKLFF; CDR3nt: TGTGCCAGCAGCTTTCCACAGGGTATGAATGAAAAACTGTTTTTT
v_gene: TRBV6-1; d_gene: -; abundance: few; j_gene: TRBJ2-3; CDR3aa: CASRQQGSTDTQYF; CDR3nt: TGTGCCAGCAGACAACAGGGTAGCACAGATACGCAGTATTTT
v_gene: TRBV4-2; d_gene: TRBD2; abundance: -; j_gene: TRBJ2-5; CDR3aa: CASSQSGGAGETQYF; CDR3nt: TGTGCCAGCAGCCAGAGCGGGGGGGCAGGGGAGACCCAGTACTTC
v_gene: TRBV6-5; d_gene: -; abundance: -; j_gene: TRBJ1-4; CDR3aa: CASAVGRHNEKLFF; CDR3nt: TGTGCCAGCGCGGTAGGGAGGCATAATGAAAAACTGTTTTTT
v_gene: TRBV6-1; d_gene: TRBD1; abundance: -; j_gene: TRBJ1-5; CDR3aa: CASSEGTGGFVSNQPQHF; CDR3nt: TGTGCCAGCAGTGAGGGGACAGGGGGATTCGTGAGCAATCAGCCCCAGCATTTT
v_gene: TRBV7-8; d_gene: -; abundance: few; j_gene: TRBJ1-5; CDR3aa: CASSLGWGEINQPQHF; CDR3nt: TGTGCCAGCAGCTTAGGTTGGGGGGAGATAAATCAGCCCCAGCATTTT
v_gene: TRBV5-4; d_gene: -; abundance: -; j_gene: TRBJ2-2; CDR3aa: CASSLGGLNTGELFF; CDR3nt: TGTGCCAGCAGCTTAGGAGGTTTGAACACCGGGGAGCTGTTTTTT
v_gene: TRBV7-9; d_gene: TRBD1; abundance: -; j_gene: TRBJ1-2; CDR3aa: CASSFGTGLQANYGYTF; CDR3nt: TGTGCCAGCAGCTTCGGGACAGGGCTACAGGCTAACTATGGCTACACCTTC
v_gene: TRBV5-1; d_gene: TRBD2; abundance: -; j_gene: TRBJ2-5; CDR3aa: CASSLTSGGVSGETQYF; CDR3nt: TGCGCCAGCAGCTTAACTAGCGGGGGGGTGTCGGGAGAGACCCAGTACTTC
v_gene: TRBV28; d_gene: TRBD2; abundance: few; j_gene: TRBJ2-3; CDR3aa: CASSLAGGPGADTQYF; CDR3nt: TGTGCCAGCAGTTTAGCGGGAGGGCCCGGGGCAGATACGCAGTATTTT
v_gene: TRBV18; d_gene: -; abundance: -; j_gene: TRBJ1-1; CDR3aa: CASSPQGTVNTEAFF; CDR3nt: TGTGCCAGCTCTCCCCAAGGTACCGTCAACACTGAAGCTTTCTTT
v_gene: TRBV6-4; d_gene: TRBD1; abundance: -; j_gene: TRBJ1-1; CDR3aa: CATRRDRVPWNTEAFF; CDR3nt: TGTGCCACAAGAAGGGACAGGGTACCGTGGAACACTGAAGCTTTCTTT
v_gene: TRBV29-1; d_gene: TRBD1; abundance: -; j_gene: TRBJ2-3; CDR3aa: CSVGQTDTQYF; CDR3nt: TGCAGCGTGGGACAGACAGATACGCAGTATTTT
v_gene: TRBV29-1; d_gene: -; abundance: -; j_gene: TRBJ1-1; CDR3aa: CSVGVFSAPNTEAFF; CDR3nt: TGCAGCGTTGGGGTTTTCTCAGCGCCGAACACTGAAGCTTTCTTT
v_gene: TRBV11-2; d_gene: TRBD1; abundance: -; j_gene: TRBJ1-2; CDR3aa: CASSRDRATRYGYTF; CDR3nt: TGTGCCAGCAGCCGGGACAGGGCGACTCGGTATGGCTACACCTTC
v_gene: TRBV11-3; d_gene: -; abundance: -; j_gene: TRBJ2-5; CDR3aa: CASSLAPAPIETQYF; CDR3nt: TGTGCCAGCAGCTTAGCTCCAGCACCCATCGAGACCCAGTACTTC
v_gene: TRBV7-9; d_gene: -; abundance: few; j_gene: TRBJ2-1; CDR3aa: CASSLWLGAYNEQFF; CDR3nt: TGTGCCAGCAGCTTATGGTTGGGCGCTTACAATGAGCAGTTCTTC
v_gene: TRBV10-3; d_gene: -; abundance: -; j_gene: TRBJ1-1; CDR3aa: CAISGSANTEAFF; CDR3nt: TGTGCCATCAGTGGGTCGGCGAACACTGAAGCTTTCTTT
v_gene: TRBV2; d_gene: -; abundance: -; j_gene: TRBJ1-2; CDR3aa: CARRRDYGYTF; CDR3nt: TGTGCCAGGAGACGGGACTATGGCTACACCTTC
v_gene: TRBV7-2; d_gene: -; abundance: -; j_gene: TRBJ2-3; CDR3aa: CASSSSGSSTDTQYF; CDR3nt: TGTGCCAGCAGTTCGAGCGGAAGTAGCACAGATACGCAGTATTTT
v_gene: TRBV25-1; d_gene: TRBD2; abundance: -; j_gene: TRBJ2-1; CDR3aa: CASSPPVGLAGRYNEQFF; CDR3nt: TGTGCCAGCTCCCCTCCGGTGGGTTTAGCGGGAAGGTACAATGAGCAGTTCTTC
v_gene: TRBV5-1; d_gene: -; abundance: many; j_gene: TRBJ2-1; CDR3aa: CASRSSGQLNEQFF; CDR3nt: TGCGCCAGCAGGTCGTCCGGCCAGCTCAATGAGCAGTTCTTC
v_gene: TRBV4-2; d_gene: -; abundance: -; j_gene: TRBJ1-2; CDR3aa: CASSPATDYGYTF; CDR3nt: TGTGCCAGCAGCCCGGCGACAGACTATGGCTACACCTTC
v_gene: TRBV6-5; d_gene: -; abundance: few; j_gene: TRBJ2-2; CDR3aa: CASSLLDPNTGELFF; CDR3nt: TGTGCCAGCAGTCTCTTGGACCCGAACACCGGGGAGCTGTTTTTT
v_gene: TRBV5-1; d_gene: -; abundance: -; j_gene: TRBJ2-5; CDR3aa: CASSYGLEETQYF; CDR3nt: TGCGCCAGCAGCTACGGACTTGAAGAGACCCAGTACTTC
v_gene: TRBV19; d_gene: -; abundance: -; j_gene: TRBJ2-3; CDR3aa: CASSSRGTSTDTQYF; CDR3nt: TGTGCCAGTAGCTCCAGAGGGACTAGCACAGATACGCAGTATTTT
v_gene: TRBV15; d_gene: TRBD2; abundance: -; j_gene: TRBJ2-4; CDR3aa: CATSRDLGGENIQYF; CDR3nt: TGTGCCACCAGCAGAGATCTTGGGGGGGAAAACATTCAGTACTTC
v_gene: TRBV28; d_gene: TRBD1; abundance: once; j_gene: TRBJ1-4; CDR3aa: CASSLTGDYEKLFF; CDR3nt: TGTGCCAGCAGTTTAACAGGGGATTATGAAAAACTGTTTTTT
v_gene: TRBV5-4; d_gene: TRBD1; abundance: -; j_gene: TRBJ1-2; CDR3aa: CASSFGQESYGYTF; CDR3nt: TGTGCCAGCAGCTTCGGACAGGAAAGTTATGGCTACACCTTC
v_gene: TRBV25-1; d_gene: -; abundance: -; j_gene: TRBJ2-1; CDR3aa: CASSVQTGWEQFF; CDR3nt: TGTGCCAGCAGTGTTCAAACAGGGTGGGAGCAGTTCTTC